This entry lists 13 T cell receptor gamma chains sequenced from one sample in a study of gamma-delta chains in newborns, infants, children (dated by TCRdb to between 2019 and 2020). The reads were generated on an Illumina MiSeq. TCRdb reprocessed the public reads with the caller CATT; rows with the same DNA were merged afterwards. Within this sample are 940 or so gamma-chain clones, with 44% of them counted one time only. Jointly, the top ten make up around 21% of the sample. Sequenced material: blood. Receptors originate from a child who was a newborn, infant or young child, either healthy, febrile or measles-vaccinated (not recorded which).

This clone was picked up a small number of times. The rearrangement links TRGV4 to TRGJ1 or TRGJ2. With V trimmed by 0 bases and J by 9 bases, 5 bases remained unmatched. Germline V CDR1 and CDR2: EGSTGY, YDSYTSSV. The length of the CDR3 is 12 residues. In DNA form, the CDR3 reads TGTGCCACCTGGGATGGGCTACGTAAGAAACTCTTT. This sequence encodes CATWDGLRKKLF.

V usage is TRGV9 and J usage is TRGJP1. Matching the DNA to germline supplied the J gene, which TCRdb does not give. Losses at the gene ends were 5 bases for V and 9 bases for J; bases not matched to a gene: 6. This CDR3 has 12 residues. The germline V gene encodes CDR1 GITISATS and CDR2 ISYDGTV (reference sequence). The CDR3 DNA follows: TGTGCCTTGTGGGGAGCGTGTTGGTTCAAGATATTT. Protein product: CALWGACWFKIF.

The rearrangement links TRGV9 to TRGJ1 or TRGJ2. TCRdb lists no J gene, so it was determined here by aligning the DNA to germline. The CDR3 extends over 11 amino acids. The ends lost 5 bases at V and 8 bases at J; junction bases unmatched: 6. Germline values: CDR1 GITISATS, CDR2 ISYDGTV (reference sequence). The CDR3, as DNA: TGTGCCTTGTGGGTCTCGAATAAGAAACTCTTT. As protein: CALWVSNKKLF.

A remark on this clone: This may be a read error: a much more frequent sequence differs by one nucleotide. The J gene is uncalled and the V gene is TRGV3. This CDR3 spans 15 amino acids. Germline-derived CDR1 and CDR2 are VTNTFY and YDVSTARD (reference sequence). CDR3 loop: CATWDRRIDYYKELF. In DNA, the CDR3 is TGTGCCACCTGGGACAGGCGTATCGATTATTATAAGGAACTCTTT.

Note on this clone: A far larger clone is a single base away, which makes a read error likely. V gene TRGV9 combines with J gene TRGJP. The J gene comes from matching the DNA to germline here; TCRdb lacks it. Germline V gives CDR1 GITISATS, CDR2 ISYDGTV (reference sequence). The junction had 2 bases not matched to a gene; V was cut back by 3 bases and J by 6 bases. This CDR3 has 15 residues. CDR3 coding DNA: TGTGCCTTGTGGGAGCTAGAGTTGGGCAAAAAAATCAAGGTATTT. It codes for CALWELELGKKIKVF.

As to this clone: At one of its ends the junction is not consistent with the germline gene, which may arise from a read error. The CDR3 region is CAFWEVPQELGKKIKVF. The CDR3 DNA sequence: TGTGCCTTCTGGGAGGTACCTCAAGAGTTGGGCAAAAAAATCAAGGTATTT. The chain joins TRGV9 to TRGJP. TCRdb carries no J gene annotation; the J gene was assigned here by matching the DNA with germline. The germline V gene has CDR1 GITISATS and CDR2 ISYDGTV (reference sequence). The CDR3 runs to 17 residues.

This clone was seen more than once but under ten times. The chain uses TRGV9 and TRGJP. Assignment of the J gene here rests on matching the DNA to germline, because TCRdb gives none. This CDR3 spans 16 amino acids. V lost 4 bases and J lost 4; bases outside the gene matches: 4. Per the germline V gene, CDR1 is GITISATS and CDR2 is ISYDGTV (reference sequence). CDR3 protein: CALWDAQELGKKIKVF. The CDR3 DNA is TGTGCCTTGTGGGACGCCCAAGAGTTGGGCAAAAAAATCAAGGTATTT.

This clone has a single count. This CDR3 is also generated by other DNA sequences in the sample. This CDR3 is CALWEGCHEDNKLF. In DNA, the CDR3 is TGTGCCTTGTGGGAGGGGTGCCATGAGGATAACAAACTATTT. The J segment was not called; the V segment is TRGV9. There are 14 residues in the CDR3. Looked up from germline, CDR1 is GITISATS and CDR2 is ISYDGTV (reference sequence).

This clone was observed a few times. The same CDR3 arises from other DNA sequences in this sample as well. V gene TRGV9 combines with J gene TRGJP. Here the J gene was assigned by germline matching of the DNA, as TCRdb has none. The length of the CDR3 is 17 residues. With 1 base clipped from V and 8 bases from J, the junction kept 8 bases outside the gene matches. The germline V gene has CDR1 GITISATS and CDR2 ISYDGTV (reference sequence). Here the CDR3 reads CALWEVKAKLGKKIKVF. CDR3 bases: TGTGCCTTGTGGGAGGTTAAAGCTAAGTTGGGCAAAAAAATCAAGGTATTT.

The chain joins TRGV3 to TRGJ1 or TRGJ2. Germline matching of the DNA provided the J gene here, since TCRdb leaves it blank. This CDR3 is built from 11 residues. Germline CDR1 VTNTFY, CDR2 YDVSTARD (reference sequence). With 3 bases clipped from V and 7 bases from J, the junction kept 3 bases outside the gene matches. The DNA of the CDR3 is TGTGCCACCTGGGACGCCTATAAGAAACTCTTT. It specifies CATWDAYKKLF.

This chain uses TRGV9 with TRGJP1. TCRdb carries no J gene annotation; the J gene was assigned here by matching the DNA with germline. In germline, CDR1 is GITISATS, CDR2 ISYDGTV (reference sequence). The CDR3 covers 16 residues. V was pared by 0 bases and J by 4 bases, with 8 bases of the junction left unmatched. CDR3 in amino acids: CALWEVRGVTGWFKIF. CDR3 in DNA: TGTGCCTTGTGGGAGGTGCGAGGGGTCACTGGTTGGTTCAAGATATTT.

The gene calls are TRGV9 and TRGJP. TCRdb does not report a J gene; here it was assigned by matching the DNA to germline references. CDR1 and CDR2 (germline): GITISATS, ISYDGTV (reference sequence). Trimming removed 4 bases from V and 4 bases from J; junction bases left unmatched: 4. This CDR3 has 16 residues. CDR3 residues: CALWDFQELGKKIKVF. CDR3 DNA sequence: TGTGCCTTGTGGGATTTCCAAGAGTTGGGCAAAAAAATCAAGGTATTT.

As concerns this clone: A much larger clonotype is one base distant, so this may be a read error. Distinct nucleotide sequences in the sample also encode this CDR3. V gene TRGV9 combines with J gene TRGJP. TCRdb gives no J gene; it was assigned here by matching the DNA to germline. Germline CDR1 GITISATS, CDR2 ISYDGTV (reference sequence). There are 15 residues in the CDR3. In DNA form, the CDR3 reads TGTGCCTTGTGGGAGGAAGAGTTGGGCAAAAAGATCAAGGTATTT. Amino acids: CALWEEELGKKIKVF.